Listed here is a single TCR beta chain. Antigen specificity is unknown. This sample was taken from a study of cytomegalovirus exposure and HLA in healthy donors. Study information: The early release's HLA-typed donors yielded 65 million to 85 million unique TCRs.

General study points: Cytomegalovirus association was listed for approximately 160 TCR beta chains.

The primer mix had 60 Vbeta and 13 Jbeta primers. Using immunoSEQ multiplex PCR, the repertoire was profiled, and TCRdb retains in-frame clones only, with some absent. In total, the table holds under 70,000 clones. This sequence originates from a young woman in good health and CMV-seropositive. The sequenced material came from PBMCs.

The CDR3 bases are TGCGCCAGCAGCGATTGGGGTAGCGGGGGCCGTCGCGAGCAGTACTTC. It encodes CASSDWGSGGRREQYF. J is TRBJ2-7 and V is TRBV4-1, with 9 bases lining up with TRBD2. Germline V CDR1 and CDR2: MGHRA, YSYEKL. The V and J ends lost 5 bases and 6 bases, in that order; junction bases with no gene match: 14. The CDR3 spans 16 residues.